This T cell receptor beta chain emerged from a study of CD8+CD57+ T cells in acquired aplastic anemia. In the study overall: Across the sorted CD4+ and CD8+ cells, DNA amounts averaged about 3.1 ug. Study-level results: About 29 sequences, all CD8+ CDR3, were shared between patients and controls. CD8+ Simpson's diversity did not differ significantly between patients and controls.

This clonotype occurred a few times. Its antigen is still unknown. TCR beta VDJ and CDR3 profiles were obtained from a genomic DNA template. TCRdb re-analysed the reads in MiXCR, keeping a single row per CDR3 protein. Among 250,000 to 300,000 distinct CDR3 sequences listed, around three fifths were seen once. The CDR3 runs 14 residues. Trimming removed 3 bases from V and 2 bases from J, with 10 bases in between. Germline V gene data show CDR1 as SNHLY and CDR2 as FYNNEI. The source of this sequence is a human donor with severe aplastic anemia or a healthy control (not recorded which). The sequencing input was sorted CD4+, CD8+, or CD8+CD57+ T cells (not recorded which) from PBMCs. This sequence joins TRBV2 and TRBJ1-1; no reliable D call. CDR3 sequence (DNA): TGTGCCAGCAGTGACGCACGGTCCAACACTGAAGCTTTCTTT. It translates to CASSDARSNTEAFF.